A single sample gave rise to the 3 T cell receptor beta chains below, sequenced in a study of T cell repertoires in cytomegalovirus infection. TCRdb re-analysed the reads in MiXCR, keeping a single row per CDR3 protein. The sample contains roughly 990,000 distinct CDR3 sequences, 30% to 40% of which appear only once. No antigens are known for them. Sequenced here: cultured CD8+ T cells from PBMCs, sampled from culture after CMV antigen stimulation. These receptors came from a human donor in good health (CMV status not recorded). Some clones in this sample may be carry-over from other donors' samples.

In its sample, this clonotype was seen a few times. This chain uses TRBV7-2 with TRBJ2-3, with 8 bases lining up with TRBD1. CDR1 and CDR2 from the germline V gene are SGHTA and FQGNSA. The CDR3 runs to 16 residues. V trimming: 7 bases; J trimming: 1 base; junction bases outside the gene matches: 10. The CDR3 reads CASTPGWGQGTDTQYF. In DNA form, the CDR3 reads TGTGCCAGCACCCCCGGGTGGGGACAGGGCACAGATACGCAGTATTTT.

This clonotype was seen a single time. The gene calls are TRBV7-6 and TRBJ2-5, with D hard to call. Trimming stripped 1 base from V and 0 bases from J, with 6 bases between. This CDR3 has 14 residues. The germline V gene encodes CDR1 SGHVS and CDR2 FNYEAQ. CDR3 in amino acids: CASSLELHQETQYF. The DNA for the CDR3 is TGTGCCAGCAGCTTAGAACTGCACCAAGAGACCCAGTACTTC. The whole variable domain, remainder taken from reference TRBV7-6 and TRBJ2-5, is GAGVSQSPRYKVTKRGQDVALRCDPISGHVSLYWYRQALGQGPEFLTYFNYEAQQDKSGLPNDRFSAERPEGSISTLTIQRTEQRDSAMYRCASSLELHQETQYFGPGTRLLVL.

Regarding this clonotype: A much larger clone differs by one base, so this may be a read error. CDR3 residues: CASSPHPGQGTKTEAFF. The CDR3 bases are TGTGCCAGCAGCCCACATCCGGGACAGGGGACCAAGACTGAAGCTTTCTTT. V and J are TRBV7-2 and TRBJ1-1; TRBD1 agrees at 10 bases. The CDR3 spans 17 residues. V shed 5 bases, J shed 5 bases, and the junction held 14 bases outside the gene matches. The germline V gene has CDR1 SGHTA and CDR2 FQGNSA.